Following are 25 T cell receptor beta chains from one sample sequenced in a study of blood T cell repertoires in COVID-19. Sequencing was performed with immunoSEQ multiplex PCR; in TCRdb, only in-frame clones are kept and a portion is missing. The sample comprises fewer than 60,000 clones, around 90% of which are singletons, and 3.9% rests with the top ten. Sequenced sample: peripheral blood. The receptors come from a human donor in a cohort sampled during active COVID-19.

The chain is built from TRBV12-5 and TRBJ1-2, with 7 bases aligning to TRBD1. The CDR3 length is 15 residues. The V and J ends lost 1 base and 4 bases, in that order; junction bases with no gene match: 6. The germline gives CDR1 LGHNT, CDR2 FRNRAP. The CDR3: CASGLAPGQSYGYTF. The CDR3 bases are TGTGCTAGTGGTTTGGCCCCGGGACAGTCCTATGGCTACACCTTC.

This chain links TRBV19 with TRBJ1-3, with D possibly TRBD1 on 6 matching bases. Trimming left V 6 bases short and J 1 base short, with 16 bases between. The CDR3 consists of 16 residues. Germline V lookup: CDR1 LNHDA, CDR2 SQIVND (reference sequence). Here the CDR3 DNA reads TGTGCCAGTAGGACAGGACAAATAGTTTCTGGAAACACCATATATTTT. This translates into CASRTGQIVSGNTIYF. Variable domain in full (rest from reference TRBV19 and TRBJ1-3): DGGITQSPKYLFRKEGQNVTLSCEQNLNHDAMYWYRQDPGQGLRLIYYSQIVNDFQKGDIAEGYSVSREKKESFPLTVTSAQKNPTAFYLCASRTGQIVSGNTIYFGEGSWLTVV.

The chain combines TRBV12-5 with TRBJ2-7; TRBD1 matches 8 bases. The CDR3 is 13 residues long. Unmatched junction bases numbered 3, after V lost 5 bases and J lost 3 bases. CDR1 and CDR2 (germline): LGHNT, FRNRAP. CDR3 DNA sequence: TGTGCTAGTGGTACCGACAGGGGCTACGAGCAGTACGTC. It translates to CASGTDRGYEQYV.

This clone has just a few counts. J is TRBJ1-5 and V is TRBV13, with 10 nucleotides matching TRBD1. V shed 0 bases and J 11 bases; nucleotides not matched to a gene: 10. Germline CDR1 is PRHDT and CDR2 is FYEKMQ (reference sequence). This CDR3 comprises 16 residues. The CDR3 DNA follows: TGTGCCAGCAGCTTAGGGACAGGGGGCACTCAATCAGCCCAGCATTTT. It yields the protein CASSLGTGGTQSAQHF.

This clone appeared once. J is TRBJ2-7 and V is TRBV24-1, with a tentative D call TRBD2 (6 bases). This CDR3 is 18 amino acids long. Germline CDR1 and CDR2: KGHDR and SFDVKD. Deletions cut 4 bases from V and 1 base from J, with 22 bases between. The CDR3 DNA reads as TGTGCCACCAGTGAGGTTCCGGGCGGGACCGAAACTTCCTACGAGCAGTACTTC. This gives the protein CATSEVPGGTETSYEQYF.

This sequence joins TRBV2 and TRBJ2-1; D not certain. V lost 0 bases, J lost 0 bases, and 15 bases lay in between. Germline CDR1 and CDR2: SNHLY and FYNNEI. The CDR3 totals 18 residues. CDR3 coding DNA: TGTGCCAGCAGTGAAGCGGTCTGGCGGAAAACCTCCTACAATGAGCAGTTCTTC. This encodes CASSEAVWRKTSYNEQFF.

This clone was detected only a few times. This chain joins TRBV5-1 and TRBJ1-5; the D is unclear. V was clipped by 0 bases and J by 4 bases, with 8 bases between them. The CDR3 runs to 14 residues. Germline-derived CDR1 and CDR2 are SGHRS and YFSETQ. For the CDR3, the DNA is TGCGCCAGCAGCTTGGACGGGTGGAATCAGCCCCAGCATTTT. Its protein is CASSLDGWNQPQHF.

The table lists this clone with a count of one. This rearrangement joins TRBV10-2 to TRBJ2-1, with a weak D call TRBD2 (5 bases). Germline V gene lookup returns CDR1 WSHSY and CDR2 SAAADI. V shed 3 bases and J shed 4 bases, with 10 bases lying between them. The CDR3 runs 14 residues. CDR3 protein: CASSDWRRYNEQFF. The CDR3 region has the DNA TGCGCCAGCAGTGATTGGAGGCGTTACAATGAGCAGTTCTTC.

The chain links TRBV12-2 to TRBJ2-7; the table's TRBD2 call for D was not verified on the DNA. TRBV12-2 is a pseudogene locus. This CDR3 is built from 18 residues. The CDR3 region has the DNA TGTGCAAGTCGCTTAGCGCCTGACCCGGGAAATCAGCTCTACGAGCAGTACGTC. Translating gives CASRLAPDPGNQLYEQYV.

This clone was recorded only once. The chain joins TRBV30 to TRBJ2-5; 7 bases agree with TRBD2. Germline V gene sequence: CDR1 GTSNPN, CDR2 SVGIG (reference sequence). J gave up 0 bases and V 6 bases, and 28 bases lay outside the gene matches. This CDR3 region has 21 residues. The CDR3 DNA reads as TGTGCCTGTTCTCGCGGGAGAAACCAAAGGAGCCCCCGGCCGTACCAAGAGACCCAGTACTTC. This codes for CACSRGRNQRSPRPYQETQYF.

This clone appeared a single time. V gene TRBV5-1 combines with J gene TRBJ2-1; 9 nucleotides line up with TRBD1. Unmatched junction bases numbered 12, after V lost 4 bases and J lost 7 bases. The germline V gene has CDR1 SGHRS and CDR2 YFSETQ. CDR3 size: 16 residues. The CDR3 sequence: CASSRVPRQGVNEQFF. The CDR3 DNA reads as TGCGCCAGCAGCCGCGTCCCCAGACAGGGGGTAAATGAGCAGTTCTTC.

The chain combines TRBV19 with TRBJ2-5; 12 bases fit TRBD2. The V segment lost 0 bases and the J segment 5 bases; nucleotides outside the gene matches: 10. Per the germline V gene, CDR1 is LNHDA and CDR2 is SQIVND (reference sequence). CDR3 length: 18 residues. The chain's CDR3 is CASSIDHASTSGRETQYF. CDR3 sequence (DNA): TGTGCCAGTAGTATAGATCATGCCTCAACTAGCGGGAGGGAGACCCAGTACTTC.

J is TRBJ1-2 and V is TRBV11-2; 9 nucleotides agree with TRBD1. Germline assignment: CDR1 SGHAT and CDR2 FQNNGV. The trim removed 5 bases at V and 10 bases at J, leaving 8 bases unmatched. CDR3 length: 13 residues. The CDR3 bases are TGTGCCAGCAGCCACACAGGGGGCTTTAACTACACCTTC. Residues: CASSHTGGFNYTF.

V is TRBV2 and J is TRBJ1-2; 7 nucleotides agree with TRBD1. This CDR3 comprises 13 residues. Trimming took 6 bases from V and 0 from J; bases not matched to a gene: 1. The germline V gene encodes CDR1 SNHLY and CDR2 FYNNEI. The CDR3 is CASRGTANYGYTF. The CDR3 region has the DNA TGTGCCAGCAGAGGGACAGCTAACTATGGCTACACCTTC.

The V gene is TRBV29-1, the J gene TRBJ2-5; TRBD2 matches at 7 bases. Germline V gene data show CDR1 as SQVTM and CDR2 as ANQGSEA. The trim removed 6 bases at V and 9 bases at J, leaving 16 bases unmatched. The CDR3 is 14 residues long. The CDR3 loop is CSVARGRWESAQYF. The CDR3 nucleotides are TGCAGCGTCGCCCGCGGGAGATGGGAGTCGGCCCAGTACTTC.

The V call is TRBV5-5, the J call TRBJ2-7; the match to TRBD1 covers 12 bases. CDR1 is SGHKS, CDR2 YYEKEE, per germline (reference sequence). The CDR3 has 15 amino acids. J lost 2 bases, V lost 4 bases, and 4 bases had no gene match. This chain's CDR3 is CASSLGTGGAYEQYV. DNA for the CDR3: TGTGCCAGCAGCCTCGGGACAGGGGGCGCCTACGAGCAGTACGTC.

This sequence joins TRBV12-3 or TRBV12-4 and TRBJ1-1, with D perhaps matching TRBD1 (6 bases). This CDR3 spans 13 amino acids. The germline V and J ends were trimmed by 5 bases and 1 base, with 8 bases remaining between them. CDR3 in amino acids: CASSPRGNTEAFF. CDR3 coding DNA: TGTGCCAGCAGTCCCAGGGGGAACACTGAAGCTTTCTTT.

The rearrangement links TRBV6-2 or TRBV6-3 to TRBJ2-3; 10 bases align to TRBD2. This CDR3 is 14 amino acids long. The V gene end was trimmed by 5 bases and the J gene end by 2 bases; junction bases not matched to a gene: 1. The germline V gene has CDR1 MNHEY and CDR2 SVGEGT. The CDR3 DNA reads TGTGCCAGCAGTAGCGGGAGGGCCACAGATACGCAGTATTTT. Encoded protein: CASSSGRATDTQYF.

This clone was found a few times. CDR3 amino acids: CATIPRDREGYEQYF. In DNA, the CDR3 is TGTGCCACAATCCCTCGGGACAGGGAGGGATACGAGCAGTACTTC. The chain uses TRBV28 and TRBJ2-7; TRBD1 agrees at 9 bases. CDR1 is MDHEN, CDR2 SYDVKM, per germline. V was pared by 10 bases and J by 4 bases, with 14 bases of the junction left unmatched. This CDR3 is built from 15 residues.

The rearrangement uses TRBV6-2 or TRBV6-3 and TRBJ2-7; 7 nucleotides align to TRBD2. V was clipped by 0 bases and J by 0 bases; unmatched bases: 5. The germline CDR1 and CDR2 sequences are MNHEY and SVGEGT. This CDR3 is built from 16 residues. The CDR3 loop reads CASSYSPRTSSYEQYF. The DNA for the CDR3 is TGTGCCAGCAGTTACTCCCCCCGGACTAGCTCCTACGAGCAGTACTTC.

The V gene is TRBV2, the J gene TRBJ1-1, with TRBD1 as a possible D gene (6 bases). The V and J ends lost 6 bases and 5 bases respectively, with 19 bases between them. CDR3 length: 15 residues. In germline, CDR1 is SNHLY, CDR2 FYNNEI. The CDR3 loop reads CASRTPAHQGTEAFF. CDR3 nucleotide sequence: TGTGCCAGCAGGACCCCCGCTCACCAGGGGACTGAAGCTTTCTTT.

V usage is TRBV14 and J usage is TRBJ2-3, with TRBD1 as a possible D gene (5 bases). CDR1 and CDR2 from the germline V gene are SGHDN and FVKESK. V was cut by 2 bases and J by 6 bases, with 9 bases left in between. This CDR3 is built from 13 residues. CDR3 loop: CASSQPGWDTQYF. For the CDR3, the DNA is TGTGCCAGCAGCCAACCAGGGTGGGATACGCAGTATTTT.

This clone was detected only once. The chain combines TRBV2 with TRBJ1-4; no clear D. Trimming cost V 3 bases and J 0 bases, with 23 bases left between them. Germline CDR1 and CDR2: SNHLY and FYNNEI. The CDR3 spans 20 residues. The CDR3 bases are TGTGCCAGCAGTGAGTTACCTCGCCGGGAGGTTCATGCAACTAATGAAAAACTGTTTTTT. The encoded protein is CASSELPRREVHATNEKLFF.

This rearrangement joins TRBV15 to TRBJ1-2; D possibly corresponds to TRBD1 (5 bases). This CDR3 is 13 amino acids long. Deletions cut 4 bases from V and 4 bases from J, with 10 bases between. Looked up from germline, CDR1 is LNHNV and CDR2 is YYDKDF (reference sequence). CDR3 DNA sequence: TGTGCCACCAGCAACAGGATGACCTATGGCTACACCTTC. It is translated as CATSNRMTYGYTF.

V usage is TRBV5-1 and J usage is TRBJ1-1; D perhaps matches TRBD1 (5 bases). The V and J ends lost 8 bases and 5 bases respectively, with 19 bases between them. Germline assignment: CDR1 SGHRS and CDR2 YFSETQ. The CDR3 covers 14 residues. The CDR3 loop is CASTDGGVRTEAFF. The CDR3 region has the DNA TGCGCCAGTACTGACGGGGGGGTGCGAACTGAAGCTTTCTTT.